This entry lists 25 T cell receptor beta chains sequenced from one sample in a study of cytomegalovirus exposure and HLA in healthy donors. Vbeta (60) and Jbeta (13) primers were used in the PCR. This table comes from immunoSEQ multiplex PCR, and its TCRdb copy is limited to in-frame clones, with some not included. The data show 100,000 to 150,000 clones, less than 80% seen once. The sample consisted of PBMCs. These receptors were taken from a man aged 35-49 years in good health and CMV-seropositive.

The chain joins TRBV10-3 to TRBJ2-2; TRBD1 matches at 9 bases. This CDR3 has 15 residues. The V segment lost 3 bases and the J segment 3 bases; nucleotides outside the gene matches: 2. Germline V CDR1 and CDR2: ENHRY, SYGVKD. CDR3 residues: CAISETGGDTGELFF. DNA for the CDR3: TGTGCCATCAGTGAAACAGGGGGCGACACCGGGGAGCTGTTTTTT.

The J gene is TRBJ2-1, the V gene TRBV9, with 10 positions matching TRBD2. V shed 3 bases and J 4 bases; nucleotides not matched to a gene: 4. The CDR3 has 15 residues. In germline, CDR1 is SGDLS, CDR2 YYNGEE. CDR3 sequence (DNA): TGTGCCAGCAGCGCATTAGCGGGAGGATACAATGAGCAGTTCTTC. Translating gives CASSALAGGYNEQFF.

A few counts support this clone. The chain combines TRBV5-4 with TRBJ2-3, with 8 bases matching TRBD1. V gave up 3 bases and J gave up 5 bases; unmatched junction bases: 2. The CDR3 has 13 amino acids. CDR1 is SGHNT, CDR2 YYREEE, per germline (reference sequence). This CDR3 reads CASSSTGGDTQYF. DNA for the CDR3: TGTGCCAGCAGCTCAACAGGGGGAGATACGCAGTATTTT.

Only a few counts were recorded for this clone. J is TRBJ2-5 and V is TRBV6-5; weak D call: TRBD1 (6 bases). The germline V and J ends were trimmed by 5 bases and 2 bases, with 15 bases remaining between them. The CDR3 has 15 residues. CDR1 MNHEY and CDR2 SVGAGI come from the germline V gene. Here the CDR3 DNA reads TGTGCCAGCAGTGGCAGGACAGCCTCACAAGAGACCCAGTACTTC. Translated, it gives CASSGRTASQETQYF.

The gene calls are TRBV2 and TRBJ1-2; D perhaps matches TRBD1 (6 bases). CDR3 length: 12 residues. V was cut by 7 bases and J by 7 bases, with 13 bases left in between. Germline CDR1 SNHLY, CDR2 FYNNEI. CDR3 coding DNA: TGTGCCAGCACCGTAGACAGGTCTGGCTACACCTTC. Protein product: CASTVDRSGYTF.

This chain connects TRBV11-2 to TRBJ2-5, with a weak D call TRBD1 (5 bases). Germline V gene lookup returns CDR1 SGHAT and CDR2 FQNNGV. Between the trimmed V and J ends, which lost 6 bases and 3 bases, there was a span of 11 bases. The CDR3 is 13 residues long. CDR3 sequence: CASSFPGKETQYF. As DNA, the CDR3 is TGTGCCAGCAGTTTCCCAGGGAAAGAGACCCAGTACTTC.

The rearrangement links TRBV19 to TRBJ1-1; D uncertain. V was cut by 6 bases and J by 3 bases, with 26 bases left in between. This CDR3 has 18 residues. Germline V gene sequence: CDR1 LNHDA, CDR2 SQIVND (reference sequence). The DNA for the CDR3 is TGTGCCAGTAGGAACACAACCGGGCCCCGAATGAGGGACACTGAAGCTTTCTTT. It encodes CASRNTTGPRMRDTEAFF.

The chain uses TRBV27 and TRBJ2-7; 9 bases match TRBD2. The length of the CDR3 is 15 residues. Trimming at V came to 10 bases and at J to 2 bases, leaving 12 bases not matched to a gene. Germline-derived CDR1 and CDR2 are MNHEY and SMNVEV (reference sequence). CDR3 loop: CATAPLGGRAYEQYF. DNA of the CDR3: TGTGCCACCGCGCCCCTCGGCGGGAGGGCCTACGAGCAGTACTTC.

The chain uses TRBV15 and TRBJ2-5; D remains unclear. The CDR3 length is 13 residues. CDR1 and CDR2 from the germline V gene are LNHNV and YYDKDF (reference sequence). V was cut by 0 bases and J by 5 bases, with 7 bases left in between. The DNA of the CDR3 is TGTGCCACCAGCAGAGATGTTCTCGAGACCCAGTACTTC. It encodes CATSRDVLETQYF.

This clone was seen a handful of times. This rearrangement joins TRBV4-1 to TRBJ2-7; TRBD2 matches at 7 bases. CDR1 is MGHRA and CDR2 is YSYEKL in the germline V gene. Trimming took 1 base from V and 3 from J; bases not matched to a gene: 12. This CDR3 spans 17 amino acids. DNA for the CDR3: TGCGCCAGCAGCCAAGGCACCCAAGCGGGGCGAAGCTACGAGCAGTACTTC. It translates to CASSQGTQAGRSYEQYF.

This clone was observed a few times. The V call is TRBV6-5, the J call TRBJ1-1; possible D gene TRBD1, 5 bases. V lost 4 bases and J 7 bases, leaving 10 bases between the germline ends. This CDR3 is 12 amino acids long. From germline, CDR1 is MNHEY and CDR2 SVGAGI. CDR3 DNA sequence: TGTGCCAGCAGTTCCCACACAGGTGAAGCTTTCTTT. This translates into CASSSHTGEAFF.

The V call is TRBV5-4, the J call TRBJ2-5, with 11 bases lining up with TRBD1. Trimming cost V 4 bases and J 4 bases; bases outside gene matches: 9. The CDR3 totals 16 residues. CDR1 is SGHNT and CDR2 is YYREEE in the germline V gene (reference sequence). The DNA of the CDR3 is TGTGCCAGCAGCGTCTCTCCGGGACAGGGGGGAGAGACCCAGTACTTC. This gives the protein CASSVSPGQGGETQYF.

V and J are TRBV7-2 and TRBJ2-1, with 15 nucleotides matching TRBD2. Trimming cost V 5 bases and J 6 bases; bases outside gene matches: 2. The CDR3 totals 15 residues. Germline V gene lookup returns CDR1 SGHTA and CDR2 FQGNSA. CDR3 loop: CASSQGLAGGNEQFF. As DNA, the CDR3 is TGTGCCAGCAGCCAGGGACTAGCGGGAGGCAATGAGCAGTTCTTC. The whole variable domain, filled in from reference TRBV7-2 and TRBJ2-1, reads GAGVSQSPSNKVTEKGKDVELRCDPISGHTALYWYRQSLGQGLEFLIYFQGNSAPDKSGLPSDRFSAERTGGSVSTLTIQRTQQEDSAVYLCASSQGLAGGNEQFFGPGTRLTVL.

The V call is TRBV7-6, the J call TRBJ2-7; D is undetermined. The CDR3 covers 14 residues. The V end lost 0 bases, the J end lost 0 bases, and 6 bases lay between the germline ends. The germline gives CDR1 SGHVS, CDR2 FNYEAQ. The CDR3 is CASSLAAASYEQYF. The CDR3, as DNA: TGTGCCAGCAGCTTAGCGGCTGCCTCCTACGAGCAGTACTTC.

This rearrangement joins TRBV2 to TRBJ2-5, with 9 bases identical to TRBD2. J was trimmed by 5 bases and V by 7 bases; bases with no gene match: 8. The CDR3 spans 14 residues. Germline values: CDR1 SNHLY, CDR2 FYNNEI. The CDR3 DNA reads TGTGCCAGCAAGTCGGCGGGGGGGTTGGAGACCCAGTACTTC. Translated: CASKSAGGLETQYF.

This sequence joins TRBV6-5 and TRBJ1-2; 8 positions match TRBD1. Germline V CDR1 and CDR2: MNHEY, SVGAGI. CDR3 size: 15 residues. V was pared by 0 bases and J by 4 bases, with 4 bases of the junction left unmatched. The chain's CDR3 is CASSYSGRGPYGYTF. CDR3 sequence (DNA): TGTGCCAGCAGTTACTCGGGCAGGGGGCCCTATGGCTACACCTTC.

The chain has TRBV4-2 and TRBJ2-3, with 14 bases aligning to TRBD2. Trimming at V came to 1 base and at J to 6 bases, leaving 6 bases not matched to a gene. This CDR3 has 17 residues. CDR1 and CDR2 from the germline V gene are LGHNA and YNFKEQ. In nucleotides, the CDR3 is TGTGCCAGCAGCCAAGTTGGGGGGACTAGCGGGAGCGATACGCAGTATTTT. Protein: CASSQVGGTSGSDTQYF.

The rearrangement links TRBV5-6 to TRBJ2-6; 10 nucleotides agree with TRBD1. The trim removed 5 bases at V and 2 bases at J, leaving 7 bases unmatched. Germline V gene data show CDR1 as SGHDT and CDR2 as YYEEEE. The CDR3 is 17 residues long. Here the CDR3 reads CASSWDRGVTGANVLTF. In DNA form, the CDR3 reads TGTGCCAGCAGTTGGGACAGGGGAGTTACTGGGGCCAACGTCCTGACTTTC.

This clone came up once. The V call is TRBV6-1, the J call TRBJ2-7, with 9 nucleotides matching TRBD1. Germline assignment: CDR1 MNHNS and CDR2 SASEGT. The CDR3 is 13 residues long. J gave up 3 bases and V 6 bases, and 3 bases lay outside the gene matches. In DNA form, the CDR3 reads TGTGCCAGCAGACAGACAGGGGGCTACGAGCAGTACTTC. Amino acids: CASRQTGGYEQYF.

This rearrangement joins TRBV19 to TRBJ1-2, with 7 bases identical to TRBD1. This CDR3 has 11 residues. The J segment lost 6 bases and the V segment lost 9 bases, leaving 4 bases of the junction unmatched. The V gene's germline CDR1 is LNHDA and CDR2 SQIVND (reference sequence). Here the CDR3 reads CASRTGDGYTF. The CDR3 DNA reads as TGTGCCAGCAGGACAGGAGATGGCTACACCTTC. The whole variable domain, filled in from reference TRBV19 and TRBJ1-2, reads DGGITQSPKYLFRKEGQNVTLSCEQNLNHDAMYWYRQDPGQGLRLIYYSQIVNDFQKGDIAEGYSVSREKKESFPLTVTSAQKNPTAFYLCASRTGDGYTFGSGTRLTVV.

The CDR3 DNA reads as TGTGCCAGCAGCGTAGGGGGCAGCCCACGGGAGCAGTACTTC. Residues: CASSVGGSPREQYF. The chain employs TRBV9 and TRBJ2-7, with D possibly matching TRBD1 (5 bases). With 0 bases removed from V and 7 bases from J, the gap between germline ends came to 14 bases. The CDR3 length is 14 residues. Germline-derived CDR1 and CDR2 are SGDLS and YYNGEE.

The chain has TRBV5-1 and TRBJ2-7; the match to TRBD2 covers 9 bases. Germline V lookup: CDR1 SGHRS, CDR2 YFSETQ. V shed 4 bases, J shed 3 bases, and the junction held 11 bases outside the gene matches. This CDR3 is 16 amino acids long. DNA of the CDR3: TGCGCCAGCAGCCCCGACATGATTAGCGGGGGCTACGAGCAGTACTTC. Its protein is CASSPDMISGGYEQYF. The variable domain in full, completed from reference TRBV5-1 and TRBJ2-7, reads KAGVTQTPRYLIKTRGQQVTLSCSPISGHRSVSWYQQTPGQGLQFLFEYFSETQRNKGNFPGRFSGRQFSNSRSEMNVSTLELGDSALYLCASSPDMISGGYEQYFGPGTRLTVT.

This rearrangement joins TRBV6-1 to TRBJ2-6; D is undetermined. Per the germline V gene, CDR1 is MNHNS and CDR2 is SASEGT. The CDR3 sequence is 15 residues long. V was shortened by 4 bases and J by 0 bases, with 7 bases between the two germline ends. CDR3 sequence (DNA): TGTGCCAGCAGTGCACTTTCCTCTGGGGCCAACGTCCTGACTTTC. Its protein product is CASSALSSGANVLTF.

This clone has only a few counts. This chain connects TRBV15 to TRBJ1-4; 8 bases align to TRBD1. V lost 7 bases to trimming and J lost 5 bases; unmatched junction nucleotides: 9. From germline, CDR1 is LNHNV and CDR2 YYDKDF (reference sequence). This CDR3 is 15 amino acids long. CDR3 residues: CATTPNTGGNEKLFF. As DNA, the CDR3 is TGTGCCACCACCCCTAACACAGGGGGGAATGAAAAACTGTTTTTT.

This clone was observed a handful of times. The CDR3 region is CASRKTSGGPYEQYF. The DNA for the CDR3 is TGTGCCAGTAGGAAGACTAGCGGGGGCCCCTACGAGCAGTACTTC. The chain has TRBV19 and TRBJ2-7; the match to TRBD2 covers 12 bases. The CDR3 runs 15 residues. Germline V gene data show CDR1 as LNHDA and CDR2 as SQIVND (reference sequence). V was clipped by 6 bases and J by 2 bases; unmatched bases: 5.